This T cell receptor beta chain emerged from a study of shared T cell receptors in the human thymus. Sequenced by immunoSEQ multiplex PCR; TCRdb stores in-frame clones only, minus some. This table has almost 550,000 clones, approximately 80% appearing once. This clone was counted once. Per germline, CDR1 SGHVS and CDR2 FQNEAQ. This CDR3 is built from 18 residues. The ends lost 4 bases at V and 5 bases at J; junction bases unmatched: 14. These data were also filed under a second study, of human thymus T cells. As that report states: Infants served as donors; they were healthy and Finnish and were having corrective surgery for congenital heart defects. V and J genes seemed to be used with bias in thymic and blood repertoires.

This sequence joins TRBV7-8 and TRBJ2-7; 13 bases are shared with TRBD2. This clonotype originated in a boy in the first two years of life with a congenital heart defect. The sequenced sample was thymocytes. The CDR3 region has the DNA TGTGCCAGCAGCTCGCCCTCGGGCGGACTAGCGGGAGTGAACGAGCAGTACTTC. It encodes CASSSPSGGLAGVNEQYF. The whole variable domain, filled in from reference TRBV7-8 and TRBJ2-7, reads GAGVSQSPRYKVAKRGQDVALRCDPISGHVSLFWYQQALGQGPEFLTYFQNEAQLDKSGLPSDRFFAERPEGSVSTLKIQRTQQEDSAVYLCASSSPSGGLAGVNEQYFGPGTRLTVT.